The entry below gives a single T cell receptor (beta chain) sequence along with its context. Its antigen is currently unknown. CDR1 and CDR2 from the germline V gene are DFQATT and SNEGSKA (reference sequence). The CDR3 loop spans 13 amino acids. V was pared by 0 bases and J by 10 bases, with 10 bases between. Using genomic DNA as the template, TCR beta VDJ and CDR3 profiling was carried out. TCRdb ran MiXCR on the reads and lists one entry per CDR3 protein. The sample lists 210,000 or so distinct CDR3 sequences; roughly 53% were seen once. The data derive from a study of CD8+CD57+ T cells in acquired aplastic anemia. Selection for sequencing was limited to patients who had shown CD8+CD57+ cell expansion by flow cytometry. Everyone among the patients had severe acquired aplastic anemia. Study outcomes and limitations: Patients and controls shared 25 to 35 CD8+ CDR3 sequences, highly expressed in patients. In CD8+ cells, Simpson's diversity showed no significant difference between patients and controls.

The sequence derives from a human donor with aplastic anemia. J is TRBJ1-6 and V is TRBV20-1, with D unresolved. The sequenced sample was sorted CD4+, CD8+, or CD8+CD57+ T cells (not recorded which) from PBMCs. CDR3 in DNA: TGCAGTGCTAGAGATAACAGTGGGTCACCCCTCCACTTT. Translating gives CSARDNSGSPLHF.